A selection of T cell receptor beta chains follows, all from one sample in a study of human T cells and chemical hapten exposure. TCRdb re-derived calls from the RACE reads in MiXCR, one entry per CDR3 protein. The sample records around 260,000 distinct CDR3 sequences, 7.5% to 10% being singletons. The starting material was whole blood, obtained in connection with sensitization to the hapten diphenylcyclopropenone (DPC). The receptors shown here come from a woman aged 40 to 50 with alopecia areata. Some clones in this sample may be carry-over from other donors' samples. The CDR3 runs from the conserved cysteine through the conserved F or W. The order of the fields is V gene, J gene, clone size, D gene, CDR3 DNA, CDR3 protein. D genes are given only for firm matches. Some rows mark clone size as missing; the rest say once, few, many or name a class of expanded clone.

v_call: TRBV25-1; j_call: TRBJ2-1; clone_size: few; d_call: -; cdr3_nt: TGTGCCAGCAGTGAGGTGGCGGACAATGAGCAGTTCTTC; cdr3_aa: CASSEVADNEQFF
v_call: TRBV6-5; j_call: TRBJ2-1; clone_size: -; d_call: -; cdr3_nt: TGTGCCAGCAGTTACGTTGTCGGGTTGTTCAATGAGCAGTTCTTC; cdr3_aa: CASSYVVGLFNEQFF
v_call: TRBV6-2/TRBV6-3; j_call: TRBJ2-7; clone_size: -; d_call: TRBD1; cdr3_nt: TGTGCCAGCAGTTTACTCGGACAGGGACCCTACGAGCAGTACTTC; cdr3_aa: CASSLLGQGPYEQYF
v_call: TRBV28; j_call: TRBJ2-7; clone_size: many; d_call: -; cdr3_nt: TGTGCCAGCAGTCACTACGAGCAGTACTTC; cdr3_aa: CASSHYEQYF
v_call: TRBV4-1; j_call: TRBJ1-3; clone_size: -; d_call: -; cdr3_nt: TGCGCCAGCAGCCCCTTTTCCCATCCTGGAAACACCATATATTTT; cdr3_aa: CASSPFSHPGNTIYF
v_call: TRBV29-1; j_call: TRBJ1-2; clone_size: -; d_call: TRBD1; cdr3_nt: TGCAGCGTTGAAGCTCGACGACAGGGAAGATATGGCTACACCTTC; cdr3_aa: CSVEARRQGRYGYTF
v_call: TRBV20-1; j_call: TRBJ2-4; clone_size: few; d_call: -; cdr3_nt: TGCAGTGCTAGAGATCTGGGCAGGGCTGCCAAAAACATTCAGTACTTC; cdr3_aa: CSARDLGRAAKNIQYF
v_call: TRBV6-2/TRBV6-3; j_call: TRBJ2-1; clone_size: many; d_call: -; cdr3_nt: TGTGCCAGCAGTTGGTCATATAGCGGTCACAATGAGCAGTTCTTC; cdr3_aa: CASSWSYSGHNEQFF
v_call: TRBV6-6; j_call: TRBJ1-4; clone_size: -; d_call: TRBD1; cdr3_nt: TGTGCCAGCCTACAGGGGGCGTCTAATGAAAAACTGTTTTTT; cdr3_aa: CASLQGASNEKLFF
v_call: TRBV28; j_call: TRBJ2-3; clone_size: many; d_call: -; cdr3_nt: TGTGCCAGCAGTTTGGGGCAGCCCACAGATACGCAGTATTTT; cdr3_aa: CASSLGQPTDTQYF
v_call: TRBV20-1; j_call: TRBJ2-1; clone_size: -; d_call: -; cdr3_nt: TGCAGTGCTAGAACCGGAAGCTCCTACAATGAGCAGTTCTTC; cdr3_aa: CSARTGSSYNEQFF
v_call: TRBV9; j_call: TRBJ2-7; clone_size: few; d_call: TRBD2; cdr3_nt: TGTGCCAGCAGCGTAGGGTATGGCGGGAGGGCCGCCGAGCAGTACTTC; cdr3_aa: CASSVGYGGRAAEQYF
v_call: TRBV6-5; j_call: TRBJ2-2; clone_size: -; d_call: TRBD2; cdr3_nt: TGTGCCAGCAGTTACTCCATCGGCGCGGGAGATCTCGGGGAGCTGTTTTTT; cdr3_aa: CASSYSIGAGDLGELFF
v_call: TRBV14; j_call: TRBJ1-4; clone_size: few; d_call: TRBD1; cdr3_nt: TGTGCCAGCAGCCAGTACCACAGGGGTCTCCGGGGGGAAAAACTGTTTTTT; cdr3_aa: CASSQYHRGLRGEKLFF
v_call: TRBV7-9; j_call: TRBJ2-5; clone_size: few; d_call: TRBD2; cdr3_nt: TGTGCCAGCAGCACGACTAGCGGGGAGACCCAGTACTTC; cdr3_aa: CASSTTSGETQYF
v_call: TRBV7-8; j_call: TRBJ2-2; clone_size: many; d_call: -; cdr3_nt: TGTGCCAGCAGCTTGTCGACAGATTACACCGGGGAGCTGTTTTTT; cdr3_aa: CASSLSTDYTGELFF
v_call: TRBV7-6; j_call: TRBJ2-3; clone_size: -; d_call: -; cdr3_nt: TGTGCCAGCAGCTTAGCGTTGGGGGCGACAGATACGCAGTATTTT; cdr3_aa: CASSLALGATDTQYF
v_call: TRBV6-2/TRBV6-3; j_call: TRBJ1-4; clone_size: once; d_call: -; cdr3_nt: TGTGCCAGCAGTTACGGAGGCGTTTCTAATGAAAAACTGTTTTTT; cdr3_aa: CASSYGGVSNEKLFF
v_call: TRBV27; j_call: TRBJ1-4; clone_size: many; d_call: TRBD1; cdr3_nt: TGTGCCAGCAGTGGAGGGGGCTCTAATGAAAAACTGTTTTTT; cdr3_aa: CASSGGGSNEKLFF
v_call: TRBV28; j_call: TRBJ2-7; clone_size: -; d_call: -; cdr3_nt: TGTGCCAGCAGTTTATTGTCAACCCCCTACGAGCAGTACTTC; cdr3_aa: CASSLLSTPYEQYF
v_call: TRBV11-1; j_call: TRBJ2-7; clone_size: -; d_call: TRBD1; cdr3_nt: TGTGCCAGCAGCCTAAATATCATAGGACAGGGCTACGAGCAGTACTTC; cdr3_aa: CASSLNIIGQGYEQYF
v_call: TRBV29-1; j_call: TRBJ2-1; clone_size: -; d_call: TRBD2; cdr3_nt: TGCAGCGATACGACTAGCTCCTCCTACAATGAGCAGTTCTTC; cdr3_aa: CSDTTSSSYNEQFF
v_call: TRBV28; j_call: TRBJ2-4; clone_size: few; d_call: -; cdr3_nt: TGTGCCAGCAGTTTAGGGGCTGGGCCAAGTCCCATTCAGTACTTC; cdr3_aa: CASSLGAGPSPIQYF
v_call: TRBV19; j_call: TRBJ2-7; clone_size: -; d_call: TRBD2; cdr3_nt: TGTGCCAGTAGTCGTGGAGGACTAGCGGGAGCCGAGCAGTACTTC; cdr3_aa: CASSRGGLAGAEQYF
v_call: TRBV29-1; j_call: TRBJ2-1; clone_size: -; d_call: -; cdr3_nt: TGCAACGTTGTCCGTTACAATGAGCAGTTCTTC; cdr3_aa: CNVVRYNEQFF
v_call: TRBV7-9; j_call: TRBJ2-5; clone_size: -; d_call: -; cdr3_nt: TGTGCCAGCAGCTTAGGGACCGCTCTTCTCAAAGAGACCCAGTACTTC; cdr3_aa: CASSLGTALLKETQYF
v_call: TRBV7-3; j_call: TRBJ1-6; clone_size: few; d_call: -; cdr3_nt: TGTGCCAGCAGCTTACTAGGGACGAATAATTCACCCCTCCACTTT; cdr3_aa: CASSLLGTNNSPLHF
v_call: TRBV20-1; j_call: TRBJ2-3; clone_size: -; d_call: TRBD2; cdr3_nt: TGCAGTGCTAGCTACCGGGAGGGTAAAGATACGCAGTATTTT; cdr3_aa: CSASYREGKDTQYF
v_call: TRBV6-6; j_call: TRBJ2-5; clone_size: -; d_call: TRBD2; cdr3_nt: TGTGCCAGCAGTCTCTGGGGGACTAGCGGAGACGAGACCCAGTACTTC; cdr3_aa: CASSLWGTSGDETQYF
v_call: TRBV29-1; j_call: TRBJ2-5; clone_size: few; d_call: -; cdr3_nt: TGCAGCGTAGGTCAGGGAACGGAGACCCAGTACTTC; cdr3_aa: CSVGQGTETQYF
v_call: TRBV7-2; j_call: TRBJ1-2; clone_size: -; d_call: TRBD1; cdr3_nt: TGTGCCAGCAGCTTAGTGGGGACAGGGGTAGGCTATGGCTACACCTTC; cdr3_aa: CASSLVGTGVGYGYTF
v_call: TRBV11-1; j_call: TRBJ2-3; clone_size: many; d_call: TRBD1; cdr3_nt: TGTGCCAGCAGCTTAGGAGTAAGGGACAGTAACACAGATACGCAGTATTTT; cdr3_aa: CASSLGVRDSNTDTQYF
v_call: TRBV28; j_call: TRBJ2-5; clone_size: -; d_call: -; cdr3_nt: TGTGCCAGCGAGCCTAGTATACCCAGGGCCACTAGGGAGACCCAGTACTTC; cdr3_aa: CASEPSIPRATRETQYF